These T cell receptor beta chains were read from a single sample in a study of blood T cell repertoires in COVID-19. TCRdb's table, derived via immunoSEQ multiplex PCR, lists solely in-frame clones and lacks some. The sample has about 130,000 clones, about nine tenths seen once. Material: peripheral blood. These receptors all come from a woman in her sixties or seventies with COVID-19, enrolled during active disease. Each CDR3 is given with its conserved first and last residue. A D gene is named only where the DNA matches it firmly. Where a row states a size, it is once, few, many or the class of an expanded clone; other rows omit it.

cdr3_length	clone_size	v_call	j_call	d_call	cdr3_aa	cdr3_nt
14	.	TRBV13	TRBJ2-5	.	CASSLVASQETQYF	TGTGCCAGCAGCTTAGTGGCCAGCCAAGAGACCCAGTACTTC
14	.	TRBV19	TRBJ1-1	.	CASSVQGPNTEAFF	TGTGCCAGTAGTGTACAGGGCCCGAACACTGAAGCTTTCTTT
14	.	TRBV30	TRBJ2-5	TRBD1	CAWSGQGFQETQYF	TGTGCCTGGAGTGGACAGGGTTTTCAAGAGACCCAGTACTTC
13	.	TRBV4-1	TRBJ2-5	.	CASSPRFQETQYF	TGCGCCAGCTCACCCAGGTTCCAAGAGACCCAGTACTTC
14	.	TRBV6-6	TRBJ1-5	TRBD1	CASRGQGQDQPQHF	TGTGCCAGCAGGGGACAGGGGCAGGATCAGCCCCAGCATTTT
16	.	TRBV19	TRBJ1-1	.	CASSIGGGSMNTEAFF	TGTGCCAGTAGTATTGGTGGAGGGTCCATGAACACTGAAGCTTTCTTT
12	.	TRBV6-1	TRBJ1-5	.	CASSESGQPQHF	TGTGCCAGCAGTGAATCGGGGCAGCCCCAGCATTTT
13	.	TRBV30	TRBJ1-2	TRBD1	CAWKVTGEGGYTF	TGTGCCTGGAAGGTGACAGGGGAGGGTGGCTACACCTTC
12	.	TRBV15	TRBJ1-5	.	CATRDSNQPQHF	TGTGCCACCAGAGATAGTAATCAGCCCCAGCATTTT
12	.	TRBV12-3/TRBV12-4	TRBJ2-5	.	CASRRGPETQYF	TGTGCCAGCAGACGGGGTCCGGAGACCCAGTACTTC
15	.	TRBV5-1	TRBJ1-2	TRBD1	CASSGTTGAGYGYTF	TGCGCCAGCAGCGGGACGACAGGGGCTGGCTATGGCTACACCTTC
16	few	TRBV7-2	TRBJ1-3	.	CASSLNHAFSGNTIYF	TGTGCCAGCAGCTTAAATCACGCGTTCTCTGGAAACACCATATATTTT
13	.	TRBV29-1	TRBJ1-6	.	CSVEDQLGAPLHF	TGCAGCGTTGAAGACCAACTCGGGGCACCCCTCCACTTT
16	.	TRBV2	TRBJ2-2	TRBD1	CASSVGQGRATGELFF	TGTGCCAGCAGTGTAGGACAGGGAAGGGCCACCGGGGAGCTGTTTTTT
15	.	TRBV5-1	TRBJ2-3	TRBD2	CASSPTAGRADTQYF	TGCGCCAGCAGCCCAACAGCGGGGCGCGCAGATACGCAGTATTTT
16	.	TRBV7-8	TRBJ1-2	.	CASSSSRTAANYGYTF	TGTGCCAGCAGCTCATCCCGGACAGCCGCTAACTATGGCTACACCTTC
15	.	TRBV28	TRBJ2-3	TRBD1	CASSSGTGVTDTQYF	TGTGCCAGCAGTTCGGGGACAGGGGTCACAGATACGCAGTATTTT
15	.	TRBV7-9	TRBJ2-7	TRBD1	CASRGARDRWNEQYF	TGTGCCAGCAGGGGTGCAAGGGACAGGTGGAACGAGCAGTACTTC
16	once	TRBV6-5	TRBJ1-1	TRBD1	CASSYTGGRRYTEAFF	TGTGCCAGCAGTTATACAGGGGGTCGGAGGTACACTGAAGCTTTCTTT
15	.	TRBV3-1/TRBV3-2	TRBJ1-1	.	CASSQDLGTPSGAFF	TGTGCCAGCAGCCAAGACCTCGGAACACCGAGCGGAGCTTTCTTT
15	once	TRBV9	TRBJ2-1	.	CASSDPDRKTNEQFF	TGTGCCAGCAGCGACCCGGACAGAAAGACAAATGAGCAGTTCTTC
12	.	TRBV30	TRBJ2-1	.	CAWGSSYNEQFF	TGTGCCTGGGGTAGCTCCTACAATGAGCAGTTCTTC
15	.	TRBV3-1/TRBV3-2	TRBJ2-5	TRBD2	CASSQGRGGQETQYF	TGTGCCAGCAGCCAAGGGCGGGGGGGCCAAGAGACCCAGTACTTC